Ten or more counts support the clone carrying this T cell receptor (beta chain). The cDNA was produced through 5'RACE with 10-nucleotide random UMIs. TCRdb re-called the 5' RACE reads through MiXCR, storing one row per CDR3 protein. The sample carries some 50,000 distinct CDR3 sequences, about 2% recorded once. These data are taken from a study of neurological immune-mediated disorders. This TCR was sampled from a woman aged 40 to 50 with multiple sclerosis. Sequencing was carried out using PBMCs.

CDR3 protein: CASGGTDLNTEAFF. CDR3 in DNA: TGCGCCAGCGGCGGGACGGACCTGAACACTGAAGCTTTCTTT. The chain has TRBV5-1 and TRBJ1-1; weak D call: TRBD1 (5 bases). Trimming took 7 bases from V and 0 from J, leaving 13 bases between them. Germline CDR1 and CDR2: SGHRS and YFSETQ. The CDR3 contains 14 residues.